These 14 T cell receptor beta chains originate from one sample sequenced in a study of T-cell reconstitution after alpha-beta-depleted transplantation in children (dated by TCRdb to the mid-2010s). Libraries were constructed by PCR. Instrument used: Illumina HiSeq 2500. To normalize quantification of the TCRbeta repertoire, the TCR libraries were built with molecular barcoding that relied on unique molecular identifiers. The raw public data were reprocessed by TCRdb itself: fastp quality trimming at Q25, MiXCR clonotype calling, in-frame beta chains only. Identical CDR3 proteins give one entry, which carries the most common genes and DNA. This sample lists around 380,000 distinct CDR3 sequences; 9.5% to 13% were detected once. Roughly 5.5% of the sample lies in the top ten. Material: PBMCs from the stem cell graft donor, obtained from the stem cell graft. These receptor sequences come from a human donor who donated a stem cell graft to a child with acute myeloid leukemia.

V is TRBV7-8 and J is TRBJ2-5; 8 bases align to TRBD1. J lost 5 bases, V lost 5 bases, and 10 bases had no gene match. Germline CDR1 and CDR2: SGHVS and FQNEAQ. There are 15 residues in the CDR3. The CDR3 DNA is TGTGCCAGCAGCCTCAACAGGGGGGCCCTGGAGACCCAGTACTTC. Translated: CASSLNRGALETQYF.

This clonotype was seen many times. The chain employs TRBV21-1 and TRBJ2-1; the listed D gene, TRBD1, was not tested against the DNA. TRBV21-1 corresponds to a pseudogene. The CDR3 loop spans 18 amino acids. The chain's CDR3 is CASSKADRAMGIYNEQFF. Here the CDR3 DNA reads TGTGCCAGCAGCAAAGCTGACAGAGCAATGGGGATATACAATGAGCAGTTCTTC.

To note about this clonotype: A junction boundary mismatches the germline segment, possibly from a read error. CDR3 residues: CVSSPRDSLGNIQYF. CDR3 nucleotides: TGCGTCAGCAGCCCCCGGGACAGCCTAGGGAACATTCAGTACTTC. The chain has TRBV5-1 and TRBJ2-4; TRBD1 agrees at 7 bases. There are 15 residues in the CDR3. The germline gives CDR1 SGHRS, CDR2 YFSETQ.

This chain connects TRBV4-3 to TRBJ2-7, with a tentative D call TRBD2 (5 bases). CDR1 LGHNA and CDR2 YSLEER come from the germline V gene. This CDR3 has 13 amino acids. Trimming removed 2 bases at V and 4 bases at J, with 9 bases between. CDR3 bases: TGCGCCAGCAGCCAACGGACTCAGTACGAGCAGTACTTC. Residues: CASSQRTQYEQYF.

For the CDR3, the DNA is TGTGCCAGCAGTTTCGGGCAGGGAGGGACAGATACGCAGTATTTT. Protein product: CASSFGQGGTDTQYF. This sequence joins TRBV27 and TRBJ2-3; TRBD2 matches 7 bases. Germline V gene data show CDR1 as MNHEY and CDR2 as SMNVEV (reference sequence). With 3 bases clipped from V and 3 bases from J, the junction kept 6 bases outside the gene matches. CDR3 length: 15 residues.

This clonotype has a handful of counts. This chain joins TRBV20-1 and TRBJ2-1; D is perhaps TRBD2 (6 bases). V shed 4 bases and J shed 0 bases, with 10 bases lying between them. CDR1 is DFQATT, CDR2 SNEGSKA, per germline (reference sequence). The CDR3 contains 14 residues. DNA for the CDR3: TGCAGTGCTAAGATGGGGGGCTCCTACAATGAGCAGTTCTTC. Its translation is CSAKMGGSYNEQFF.

The rearrangement joins TRBV9 to TRBJ2-3, with D perhaps matching TRBD1 or TRBD2 (7 bases each). Germline CDR1 SGDLS, CDR2 YYNGEE. V lost 6 bases and J lost 0, with 17 bases in between. The CDR3 covers 16 residues. The CDR3 nucleotides are TGTGCCAGCAACAGGGGAGGGATTGATAGCACAGATACGCAGTATTTT. Protein product: CASNRGGIDSTDTQYF.

This clonotype has a handful of counts. The rearrangement links TRBV29-1 to TRBJ2-5; the D call may be TRBD1 or TRBD2 (5 bases each). CDR3 size: 12 residues. The V gene's germline CDR1 is SQVTM and CDR2 ANQGSEA. V lost 1 base and J lost 5, with 8 bases in between. The CDR3 here is CSVEGQRETQYF. DNA of the CDR3: TGCAGCGTTGAAGGACAGCGGGAGACCCAGTACTTC.

The rearrangement joins TRBV7-2 to TRBJ1-1; tentative D call: TRBD1 (6 bases). Trimming stripped 8 bases from V and 8 bases from J, with 12 bases between. The germline CDR1 and CDR2 sequences are SGHTA and FQGNSA. CDR3 length: 11 amino acids. The CDR3, as DNA: TGTGCCAGCCGAACAGGGCTCGAAGCTTTCTTT. This sequence encodes CASRTGLEAFF.

Concerning this clonotype itself: The junction does not match germline at one end; this may be a read error. The chain is built from TRBV9 and TRBJ2-6, with 7 positions matching TRBD2. This CDR3 contains 16 residues. Germline V gene sequence: CDR1 SGDLS, CDR2 YYNGEE. CDR3: CASSAGTNSGANGLTF. The CDR3 DNA reads as TGTGCCAGCAGCGCCGGGACTAACTCTGGGGCCAACGGCCTGACTTTC.

J is TRBJ1-1 and V is TRBV20-1; 10 bases line up with TRBD1. Germline V gives CDR1 DFQATT, CDR2 SNEGSKA (reference sequence). This CDR3 contains 17 residues. After removal of 0 bases from V and 1 base from J, the junction contained 8 bases not matched to a gene. The CDR3 region is CSARDPRTGGGNTEAFF. In nucleotides, the CDR3 is TGCAGTGCTAGAGATCCCCGGACAGGGGGGGGGAACACTGAAGCTTTCTTT.

This clonotype occurred many times. J is TRBJ2-7 and V is TRBV6-5, with 11 bases that match TRBD2. The germline gives CDR1 MNHEY, CDR2 SVGAGI. The CDR3 sequence is 16 residues long. The trim removed 2 bases at V and 2 bases at J, leaving 5 bases unmatched. Here the CDR3 reads CASSYALAGATYEQYF. Written as DNA, the CDR3 is TGTGCCAGCAGTTACGCACTAGCGGGAGCTACCTACGAGCAGTACTTC.

The chain employs TRBV7-9 and TRBJ1-4; the match to TRBD1 covers 7 bases. CDR3 length equals 14 residues. Germline V gene sequence: CDR1 SEHNR, CDR2 FQNEAQ (reference sequence). V lost 8 bases and J lost 7; bases outside the gene matches: 10. CDR3 DNA: TGTGCCAGCGCGCAGACAGGGAACGGTGAAAAACTGTTTTTT. It codes for CASAQTGNGEKLFF.

There are many counts of this clonotype. V usage is TRBV7-2 and J usage is TRBJ2-4, with D hard to call. The CDR3 covers 15 residues. Trimming took off 1 base at V and 0 bases at J, with 7 bases between the two ends. Germline V CDR1 and CDR2: SGHTA, FQGNSA. CDR3 loop: CASSLGQLAKNIQYF. CDR3 bases: TGTGCCAGCAGCTTAGGGCAGCTAGCCAAAAACATTCAGTACTTC.